Presented here are 28 T cell receptor beta chains from one specimen sequenced in a study of T cell changes during pregnancy in multiple sclerosis. Only in-frame clones appear in the TCRdb table, and some are missing; sequencing was by immunoSEQ multiplex PCR. The table records about 79,000 clones, around 95% of them present only once. The starting material was peripheral blood, obtained in the second trimester of pregnancy. The origin of the receptors is a female donor in good health, enrolled as a control in a pregnancy study.

This chain uses TRBV5-1 with TRBJ1-3; possibly TRBD1 for D (5 bases). CDR1 and CDR2 (germline): SGHRS, YFSETQ. The CDR3 runs to 17 residues. V dropped 5 bases and J dropped 1 base, with 19 bases sitting between them. This CDR3 reads CASSQQGSLVSGNTIYF. Here the CDR3 DNA reads TGCGCCAGCAGTCAGCAGGGTTCTTTAGTTTCTGGAAACACCATATATTTT. The variable domain in full, completed from reference TRBV5-1 and TRBJ1-3, reads KAGVTQTPRYLIKTRGQQVTLSCSPISGHRSVSWYQQTPGQGLQFLFEYFSETQRNKGNFPGRFSGRQFSNSRSEMNVSTLELGDSALYLCASSQQGSLVSGNTIYFGEGSWLTVV.

The chain carries TRBV30 and TRBJ1-4, with D maybe TRBD1 (6 bases). The CDR3 length is 13 residues. Germline CDR1 is GTSNPN and CDR2 is SVGIG (reference sequence). V was trimmed by 1 base and J by 8 bases, leaving 11 bases between them. CDR3 nucleotides: TGTGCCTGGAGTGAGGGGGATAGGGAAAAACTGTTTTTT. Translating it yields CAWSEGDREKLFF.

The J gene is TRBJ1-2, the V gene TRBV9; D remains ambiguous. Trimming stripped 4 bases from V and 4 bases from J, with 11 bases between. Germline V gene data show CDR1 as SGDLS and CDR2 as YYNGEE. The CDR3 spans 13 residues. DNA for the CDR3: TGTGCCAGCAGCCCTCCGGAGGGCTATGGCTACACCTTC. Translating it yields CASSPPEGYGYTF.

The chain carries TRBV11-3 and TRBJ2-5; 7 nucleotides agree with TRBD2. V lost 3 bases to trimming and J lost 4 bases; unmatched junction nucleotides: 2. The CDR3 has 13 amino acids. The germline V gene has CDR1 SGHNT and CDR2 YENEEA. This chain's CDR3 is CASSFTSVETQYF. Written as DNA, the CDR3 is TGTGCCAGCAGCTTCACTAGCGTAGAGACCCAGTACTTC.

V gene TRBV7-2 combines with J gene TRBJ1-5; TRBD1 matches 9 bases. The CDR3 runs 16 residues. The V segment lost 1 base and the J segment 6 bases; nucleotides outside the gene matches: 7. The germline gives CDR1 SGHTA, CDR2 FQGNSA. DNA for the CDR3: TGTGCCAGCAGCTTAGATGGACAGGGGCTTAGTCAGCCCCAGCATTTT. Translated: CASSLDGQGLSQPQHF.

The chain has TRBV19 and TRBJ2-5; the D is unclear. This CDR3 region has 12 residues. Deletions cut 6 bases from V and 3 bases from J, with 8 bases between. The germline V gene encodes CDR1 LNHDA and CDR2 SQIVND (reference sequence). The DNA of the CDR3 is TGTGCCAGTAGCCTCTCCGAAGAGACCCAGTACTTC. Protein sequence: CASSLSEETQYF.

This clone has just one count. The rearrangement joins TRBV19 to TRBJ2-5, with TRBD1 as a possible D gene (6 bases). Trimming removed 1 base from V and 1 base from J, with 13 bases in between. The germline gives CDR1 LNHDA, CDR2 SQIVND (reference sequence). The CDR3 runs 16 residues. CDR3 sequence reads: CASSIGGHRAQETQYF. The CDR3 DNA sequence: TGTGCCAGTAGTATAGGGGGACATAGAGCCCAAGAGACCCAGTACTTC.

The chain links TRBV4-2 to TRBJ2-2; maybe TRBD2 (5 bases). Germline V gene data show CDR1 as LGHNA and CDR2 as YNFKEQ. V lost 3 bases, J lost 0 bases, and 14 bases lay in between. The CDR3 is 17 residues long. The DNA of the CDR3 is TGTGCCAGCAGCCATCTCCCGGACTCAGCGAACACCGGGGAGCTGTTTTTT. Protein product: CASSHLPDSANTGELFF.

The rearrangement uses TRBV19 and TRBJ2-1; 10 bases agree with TRBD1. V shed 8 bases, J shed 8 bases, and the junction held 12 bases outside the gene matches. The V gene's germline CDR1 is LNHDA and CDR2 SQIVND (reference sequence). The CDR3 is made up of 15 amino acids. CDR3 sequence: CASLPGQGIFHEQFF. The CDR3 DNA reads as TGTGCCAGTTTACCGGGACAGGGGATTTTTCATGAGCAGTTCTTC.

This clone was seen a single time. The chain has TRBV7-2 and TRBJ2-2; D gene uncertain. The CDR3 sequence is 14 residues long. The V end was cut by 4 bases, the J end by 0 bases, with 6 bases between. Per germline, CDR1 SGHTA and CDR2 FQGNSA. This CDR3 is CASSSDTNTGELFF. The CDR3 nucleotides read TGTGCCAGCAGCTCAGACACGAACACCGGGGAGCTGTTTTTT.

A few counts support this clone. This chain connects TRBV6-5 to TRBJ1-6; 7 bases fit TRBD1. CDR3 length equals 15 residues. Germline-derived CDR1 and CDR2 are MNHEY and SVGAGI. With V trimmed by 8 bases and J by 5 bases, 9 bases remained unmatched. In nucleotides, the CDR3 is TGTGCCAGCTCGAGAGAGGGGGCAAATAATTCACCCCTCCACTTT. This encodes CASSREGANNSPLHF.

The genes are TRBV4-2 and TRBJ1-2, with D perhaps TRBD1 (6 bases). Trimming took 3 bases from V and 3 from J, leaving 20 bases between them. CDR1 is LGHNA, CDR2 YNFKEQ, per germline. The CDR3 consists of 17 residues. CDR3 in DNA: TGTGCCAGCAGCCAGGGTTTCCAGGGGCGTTTATACTATGGCTACACCTTC. As protein: CASSQGFQGRLYYGYTF.

This clone was counted a single time. This sequence joins TRBV4-3 and TRBJ2-5; no reliable D call. Matching the DNA end better, TRBJ2-7 makes the J call doubtful. The CDR3 is 15 amino acids. Germline loops: CDR1 LGHNA, CDR2 YSLEER. CDR3 region: CASSQVSGSIYEQYF. CDR3 DNA sequence: TGCGCCAGCAGCCAAGTGTCAGGCAGCATCTACGAGCAGTACTTC.

This chain uses TRBV6-6 with TRBJ1-5; 8 bases align to TRBD1. Losses at the gene ends were 5 bases for V and 0 bases for J; bases not matched to a gene: 3. The V gene's germline CDR1 is MNHNY and CDR2 SVGAGI (reference sequence). This CDR3 spans 15 amino acids. CDR3 residues: CASSPQGASNQPQHF. The CDR3 DNA follows: TGTGCCAGCAGTCCCCAGGGGGCTAGCAATCAGCCCCAGCATTTT.

The V gene is TRBV5-4, the J gene TRBJ2-1, with TRBD1 identical over 7 bases. CDR1 SGHNT and CDR2 YYREEE come from the germline V gene (reference sequence). V was pared by 2 bases and J by 5 bases, with 7 bases of the junction left unmatched. CDR3 size: 15 residues. This CDR3 reads CASSLTGVNDNEQFF. In DNA, the CDR3 is TGTGCCAGCAGCTTAACAGGGGTTAATGACAATGAGCAGTTCTTC.

This chain links TRBV11-3 with TRBJ2-3; 7 bases map to TRBD2. Per germline, CDR1 SGHNT and CDR2 YENEEA. CDR3 size: 14 residues. The V gene end was trimmed by 4 bases and the J gene end by 2 bases; junction bases not matched to a gene: 3. The CDR3 spells CASSWGGTTDTQYF. DNA for the CDR3: TGTGCCAGCAGCTGGGGGGGGACCACAGATACGCAGTATTTT.

Comments on this clone: Different DNA sequences within this sample yield the same CDR3. The gene calls are TRBV18 and TRBJ1-1; 10 nucleotides agree with TRBD1. The CDR3 is 15 amino acids. V was pared by 3 bases and J by 4 bases, with 5 bases of the junction left unmatched. Germline V gene lookup returns CDR1 KGHSH and CDR2 LQKENI. The DNA of the CDR3 is TGTGCCAGCTCACCGGGACAGGGGCGAGGCACTGAAGCTTTCTTT. Protein sequence: CASSPGQGRGTEAFF.

The rearrangement uses TRBV7-3 and TRBJ2-3, with D possibly being TRBD1 (6 bases). This CDR3 has 14 amino acids. The germline V gene has CDR1 SGHTA and CDR2 FQGTGA. Trimming removed 5 bases at V and 10 bases at J, with 19 bases between. This CDR3 reads CASSPGVGSDAQYF. The DNA for the CDR3 is TGTGCCAGCAGCCCAGGGGTGGGGAGCGACGCGCAGTATTTT.

The chain recombines TRBV30 with TRBJ1-5; TRBD1 might be the D (6 bases). V was pared by 5 bases and J by 2 bases, with 16 bases between. CDR1 and CDR2 from the germline V gene are GTSNPN and SVGIG (reference sequence). This CDR3 has 15 residues. CDR3 protein: CAWQQGDLGNQPQHF. The CDR3 coding sequence is TGTGCCTGGCAACAGGGTGATTTGGGCAATCAGCCCCAGCATTTT.

The rearrangement uses TRBV4-2 and TRBJ1-4; D gene uncertain. The CDR3 totals 16 residues. CDR1 LGHNA and CDR2 YNFKEQ come from the germline V gene. The V end was cut by 0 bases, the J end by 5 bases, with 13 bases between. CDR3 DNA: TGTGCCAGCAGCCAAGATAAGTCTTTCGGGAATGAAAAACTGTTTTTT. Its translation is CASSQDKSFGNEKLFF.

The rearrangement joins TRBV5-1 to TRBJ1-1, with D maybe TRBD1 (6 bases). The CDR3 covers 13 residues. Germline CDR1 SGHRS, CDR2 YFSETQ. With 0 bases removed from V and 6 bases from J, the gap between germline ends came to 9 bases. Here the CDR3 reads CASSLGGGPEAFF. In DNA, the CDR3 is TGCGCCAGCAGCTTGGGTGGGGGCCCTGAAGCTTTCTTT.

V is TRBV4-1 and J is TRBJ2-1; TRBD2 aligns across 9 bases. J gave up 8 bases and V 4 bases, and 12 bases lay outside the gene matches. CDR3 length: 16 residues. Germline loops: CDR1 MGHRA, CDR2 YSYEKL. CDR3 region: CASSPGTLAGFHEQFF. The CDR3 nucleotides read TGCGCCAGCAGCCCTGGAACTCTAGCGGGGTTCCATGAGCAGTTCTTC.

In this sample, this clone turned up a few times. The V gene is TRBV30, the J gene TRBJ1-5; 8 nucleotides line up with TRBD1. J was trimmed by 6 bases and V by 3 bases; bases with no gene match: 4. Germline assignment: CDR1 GTSNPN and CDR2 SVGIG (reference sequence). The CDR3 is made up of 13 amino acids. CDR3: CAWSGQGGQPQHF. The CDR3 DNA reads as TGTGCCTGGAGCGGACAGGGAGGTCAGCCCCAGCATTTT.

This clone is a singleton in its sample. This sequence joins TRBV27 and TRBJ2-5; D remains unclear. The germline V and J ends were trimmed by 5 bases and 2 bases, with 15 bases remaining between them. This CDR3 contains 15 residues. CDR1 MNHEY and CDR2 SMNVEV come from the germline V gene (reference sequence). In DNA form, the CDR3 reads TGTGCCAGCAGTCCCGGAGTGCGCGGTCAAGAGACCCAGTACTTC. It codes for CASSPGVRGQETQYF.

V gene TRBV7-2 combines with J gene TRBJ2-1, with 8 nucleotides matching TRBD1. CDR1 and CDR2 (germline): SGHTA, FQGNSA. The CDR3 covers 15 residues. V shed 2 bases and J 3 bases; nucleotides not matched to a gene: 3. The CDR3 loop reads CASSLQGQGYNEQFF. DNA of the CDR3: TGTGCCAGCAGCTTACAAGGACAGGGCTACAATGAGCAGTTCTTC.

This clone appeared a single time. The chain uses TRBV30 and TRBJ1-2; 7 bases map to TRBD1. V trimming: 2 bases; J trimming: 4 bases; junction bases outside the gene matches: 4. This CDR3 region has 13 residues. The germline CDR1 and CDR2 sequences are GTSNPN and SVGIG (reference sequence). CDR3 amino acids: CAWSQGDTYGYTF. The CDR3 nucleotides are TGTGCCTGGAGTCAGGGGGACACCTATGGCTACACCTTC. The complete variable domain, with remaining parts taken from reference TRBV30 and TRBJ1-2, reads SQTIHQWPATLVQPVGSPLSLECTVEGTSNPNLYWYRQAAGRGLQLLFYSVGIGQISSEVPQNLSASRPQDRQFILSSKKLLLSDSGFYLCAWSQGDTYGYTFGSGTRLTVV.

J is TRBJ1-2 and V is TRBV7-2, with 11 bases matching TRBD1. Losses at the gene ends were 5 bases for V and 8 bases for J; bases not matched to a gene: 7. Germline loops: CDR1 SGHTA, CDR2 FQGNSA. The CDR3 has 14 residues. CDR3 residues: CASSTGQGALGYTF. Here the CDR3 DNA reads TGTGCCAGCAGCACCGGACAGGGGGCTTTAGGCTACACCTTC.

In regard to this clone: At one of its ends the junction is not consistent with the germline gene, which may arise from a read error. The J gene is TRBJ1-3, the V gene TRBV11-2, with TRBD1 matching 7 bases. CDR3 length: 13 residues. Germline CDR1 and CDR2: SGHAT and FQNNGV. CDR3 nucleotides: TGTGCCAGCAGCTTAGATCTGGCGGGACAGAAAGATTTT. The encoded protein is CASSLDLAGQKDF.